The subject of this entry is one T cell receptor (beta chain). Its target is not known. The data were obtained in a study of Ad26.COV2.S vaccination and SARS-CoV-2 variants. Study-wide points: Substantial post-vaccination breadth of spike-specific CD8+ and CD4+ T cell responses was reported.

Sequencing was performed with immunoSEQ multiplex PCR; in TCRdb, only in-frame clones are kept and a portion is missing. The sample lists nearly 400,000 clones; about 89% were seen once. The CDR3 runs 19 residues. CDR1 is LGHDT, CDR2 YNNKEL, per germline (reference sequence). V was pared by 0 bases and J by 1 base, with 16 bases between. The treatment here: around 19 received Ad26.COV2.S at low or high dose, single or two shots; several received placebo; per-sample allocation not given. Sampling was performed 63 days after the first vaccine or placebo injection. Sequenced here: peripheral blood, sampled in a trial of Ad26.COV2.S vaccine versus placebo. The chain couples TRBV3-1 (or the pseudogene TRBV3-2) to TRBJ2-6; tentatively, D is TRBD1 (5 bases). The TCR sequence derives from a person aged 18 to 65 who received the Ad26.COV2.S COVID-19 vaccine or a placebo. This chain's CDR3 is CASSQDRKGRESGANVLTF. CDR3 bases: TGTGCCAGCAGCCAAGATCGAAAGGGGCGAGAGTCTGGGGCCAACGTCCTGACTTTC.